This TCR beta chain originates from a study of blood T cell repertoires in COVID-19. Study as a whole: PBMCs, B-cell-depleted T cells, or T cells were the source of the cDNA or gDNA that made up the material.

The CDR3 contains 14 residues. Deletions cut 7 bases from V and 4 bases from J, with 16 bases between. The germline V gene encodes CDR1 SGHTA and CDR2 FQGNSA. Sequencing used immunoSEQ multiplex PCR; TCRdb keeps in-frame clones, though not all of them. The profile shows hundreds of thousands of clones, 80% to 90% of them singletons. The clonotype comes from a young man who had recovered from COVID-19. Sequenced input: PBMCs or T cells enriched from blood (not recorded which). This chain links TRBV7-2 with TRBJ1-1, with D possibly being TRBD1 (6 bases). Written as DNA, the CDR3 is TGTGCCAGCACCTGGTGGGGAGGGGGCACTGAAGCTTTCTTT. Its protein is CASTWWGGGTEAFF.